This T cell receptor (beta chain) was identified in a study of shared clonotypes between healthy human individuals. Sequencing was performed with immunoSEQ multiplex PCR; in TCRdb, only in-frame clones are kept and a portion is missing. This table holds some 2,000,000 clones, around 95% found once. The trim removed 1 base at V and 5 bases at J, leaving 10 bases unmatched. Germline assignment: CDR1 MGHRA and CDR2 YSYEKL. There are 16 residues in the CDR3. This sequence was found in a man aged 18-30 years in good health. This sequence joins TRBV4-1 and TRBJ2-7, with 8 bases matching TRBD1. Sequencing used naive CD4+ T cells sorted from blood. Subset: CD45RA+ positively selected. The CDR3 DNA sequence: TGCGCCAGCAGCCAAGCCAGAGACAGGGGAGCGCACGAGCAGTACTTC. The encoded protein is CASSQARDRGAHEQYF.